This section outlines one TCR beta chain sequence together with its context. The trim removed 6 bases at V and 3 bases at J, leaving 15 bases unmatched. The CDR3 covers 17 residues. Germline V lookup: CDR1 MDHEN, CDR2 SYDVKM. These data are taken from a study of blood T cell repertoires in COVID-19. Overall study: Samples representing acute and convalescent COVID-19 were sourced from the United States, Italy and Spain.

Data came from immunoSEQ multiplex PCR; TCRdb stores just in-frame clones and leaves some out. The sample consists of some 300,000 clones, 85% to 90% of them appearing once. The sequenced material came from peripheral blood. The chain recombines TRBV28 with TRBJ2-7, with 9 bases lining up with TRBD2. This receptor was identified in a woman aged 45-59 years with COVID-19, enrolled during active disease. The CDR3 region has the DNA TGTGCCAGCAGCCCCCCGCTCGCGGGAGGGAATTACTACGAGCAGTACTTC. This translates into CASSPPLAGGNYYEQYF.